Listed below are T cell receptor beta chains from one sample, sequenced in a study of CD8 T cells in Susac syndrome. In TCRdb, the immunoSEQ multiplex PCR reads were re-called with MiXCR into one record per CDR3 protein. The sample contains approximately 26,000 distinct CDR3 sequences, less than 95% of which appear only once. The sequenced material came from CD8+ T cells from PBMCs. These receptors originate from a human donor in good health. CDR3s include the opening cysteine and the closing phenylalanine or tryptophan. A D gene is named only where the DNA matches it firmly. Only part of the rows carry a size: once, few, many, or a class if the clone is expanded.

CDR3nt	CDR3aa	abundance	d_gene	v_gene	j_gene
TGTGCCAGCAGTTTCACAGGGCCCACAGATACGCAGTATTTT	CASSFTGPTDTQYF	.	.	TRBV12-3/TRBV12-4	TRBJ2-3
TGCAGTGCTAGCAGGACTAGCGGGGCTCTCAGCTACGAGCAGTACTTC	CSASRTSGALSYEQYF	.	TRBD2	TRBV20-1	TRBJ2-7
TGTGCCAGCAGTGAAGTATTAGCGGGGGGACGGGAGACCCAGTACTTC	CASSEVLAGGRETQYF	few	TRBD2	TRBV6-1	TRBJ2-5
TGCGCCAGCAGCCTTCGGGTAGCGGGGGGGGATACGCAGTATTTT	CASSLRVAGGDTQYF	.	TRBD2	TRBV4-1	TRBJ2-3
TGTGCCAGCAGCTTAGCTGTGAGGAATGAGCAGTTCTTC	CASSLAVRNEQFF	.	.	TRBV7-9	TRBJ2-1
TGCAGTGCTAGAGATGGCAGGGGGCGAGAGACCCAGTACTTC	CSARDGRGRETQYF	.	TRBD1	TRBV20-1	TRBJ2-5
TGTGCCAGTAGGGACCCCGGGACAGGAGCGTCCGGGGAGCTGTTTTTT	CASRDPGTGASGELFF	.	TRBD1	TRBV19	TRBJ2-2
TGTGCCAGCAGCTTAGTAGGGGCGTACATTCCAGATACGCAGTATTTT	CASSLVGAYIPDTQYF	.	.	TRBV7-2	TRBJ2-3
TGTGCCAGCAGCGTGAAACTAGCGGGTGACGAGCAGTACTTC	CASSVKLAGDEQYF	.	TRBD2	TRBV9	TRBJ2-7
TGTGCCAGCAGCCCCGGGACAGCGGGGGAGCAGTACTTC	CASSPGTAGEQYF	.	.	TRBV25-1	TRBJ2-7
TGTGCCAGCAGCCATGCTGGGGGCAATCAGCCCCAGCATTTT	CASSHAGGNQPQHF	once	.	TRBV14	TRBJ1-5
TGTGCCAGCAGCTTGGGGGGGGGACGCACAGATACGCAGTATTTT	CASSLGGGRTDTQYF	.	TRBD2	TRBV5-6	TRBJ2-3
TGTGCCAGCAGCTTAGGACAGTTTGGCTACACCTTC	CASSLGQFGYTF	.	.	TRBV7-9	TRBJ1-2
TGTGCCAGCAGCTACCCCGAGGCAGGGTTCTACAATGAGCAGTTCTTC	CASSYPEAGFYNEQFF	.	.	TRBV7-9	TRBJ2-1
TGTGCCAGCAGTGAATTAGACAGTTCCCTTCCTGCAACTAATGAAAAACTGTTTTTT	CASSELDSSLPATNEKLFF	few	.	TRBV2	TRBJ1-4
TGCAGCGTTGATCGGGGGCTCTCTGAAGCTTTCTTT	CSVDRGLSEAFF	.	.	TRBV29-1	TRBJ1-1
TGTGCCAGCAGCTTAGCGCTAGCAGATACGCAGTATTTT	CASSLALADTQYF	.	.	TRBV7-2	TRBJ2-3
TGTGCCAGCAGTGAAGATGCTACAGATACGCAGTATTTT	CASSEDATDTQYF	.	.	TRBV2	TRBJ2-3
TGTGCCAGCAGGACTTCACCCGGACAGGTTGAAGCTTTCTTT	CASRTSPGQVEAFF	once	TRBD1	TRBV6-5	TRBJ1-1
TGCGCCAGCAGCTTGGGCCTAGCGGGGAATAGAAGAGAGACCCAGTACTTC	CASSLGLAGNRRETQYF	.	TRBD2	TRBV5-1	TRBJ2-5
TGTGCCAGTAGTCTTAAGTCCACAGGGATCAATCAGCCCCAGCATTTT	CASSLKSTGINQPQHF	once	.	TRBV19	TRBJ1-5
TGTGCCAGCAGCCCAGACAGGGGTGGTACAGATACGCAGTATTTT	CASSPDRGGTDTQYF	.	TRBD1	TRBV13	TRBJ2-3
TGTGCCAGCAGCAAGTCGGGGCCCTCCTACGAGCAGTACTTC	CASSKSGPSYEQYF	.	.	TRBV11-2	TRBJ2-7
TGTGCCAGCAGCTTAGCGATCGGCACAGATACGCAGTATTTT	CASSLAIGTDTQYF	.	.	TRBV7-6	TRBJ2-3
TGTGCCAGCAGTTCTCTTAGCACAGATACGCAGTATTTT	CASSSLSTDTQYF	once	.	TRBV12-3/TRBV12-4	TRBJ2-3
TGTGCCAGCAGTATCCGGGACAGCTCCTACGAGCAGTACTTC	CASSIRDSSYEQYF	once	TRBD1	TRBV27	TRBJ2-7
TGTGCCAGCAGCCCCGGGACATCCGCAGTTGGAGCTTTCTTT	CASSPGTSAVGAFF	.	.	TRBV6-2/TRBV6-3	TRBJ1-1
TGTGCCAGCAGCGTAGGGGGAGGTAGCGGCACTGAAGCTTTCTTT	CASSVGGGSGTEAFF	.	.	TRBV9	TRBJ1-1
TGCAGCGTTAGCAAAGACGCCTATGGCTACACCTTC	CSVSKDAYGYTF	once	.	TRBV29-1	TRBJ1-2
TGCGCCAGCAGCCAAGATAGGACAGGGAGGGAGACCCAGTACTTC	CASSQDRTGRETQYF	once	TRBD1	TRBV4-3	TRBJ2-5
TGTGCCAGCAGTGAAAGTCTGGGGTCGGCAGATACGCAGTATTTT	CASSESLGSADTQYF	.	.	TRBV6-1	TRBJ2-3
TGTGCCAGCAGTTACAGGACAGCATCCTTGAACACTGAAGCTTTCTTT	CASSYRTASLNTEAFF	.	.	TRBV6-2/TRBV6-3	TRBJ1-1
TGTGCCAGCAGTTCTGGACTAGCGGGGGGCCATAGCTCCTACAATGAGCAGTTCTTC	CASSSGLAGGHSSYNEQFF	.	TRBD2	TRBV5-5	TRBJ2-1
TGTGCCAGCAGTCTTGACTCCCACAATGAGCAGTTCTTC	CASSLDSHNEQFF	.	.	TRBV6-1	TRBJ2-1
TGTGCCAGCAGTTTCTCCAGCGGGGGCTCCTACGAGCAGTACTTC	CASSFSSGGSYEQYF	.	TRBD2	TRBV27	TRBJ2-7
TGCAGCGTGGGACCGGGCCTCCGAGGCACTGAAGCTTTCTTT	CSVGPGLRGTEAFF	.	.	TRBV29-1	TRBJ1-1
TGCAGTGCTAGAGATGTGTCTGAAGCTTTCTTT	CSARDVSEAFF	once	.	TRBV20-1	TRBJ1-1
TGTGCCAGCCGAGATAGGGGAAACGAGCAGTACTTC	CASRDRGNEQYF	.	.	TRBV6-2/TRBV6-3	TRBJ2-7
TGTGCCAGCAGTCTGATACCGGGGTACAATGAGCAGTTCTTC	CASSLIPGYNEQFF	.	.	TRBV6-2/TRBV6-3	TRBJ2-1
TGCGCCAGCAGCTTGGAGGGGGTAAGCAATCAGCCCCAGCATTTT	CASSLEGVSNQPQHF	.	.	TRBV5-1	TRBJ1-5
TGCGCCAGCAGCCAAGACCTAGCAAGGCGCCTCACAGATACGCAGTATTTT	CASSQDLARRLTDTQYF	.	.	TRBV4-1	TRBJ2-3
TGTGCCAGCAGCCAAGGGGTCAATCAGCCCCAGCATTTT	CASSQGVNQPQHF	few	.	TRBV3-1	TRBJ1-5
TGTGCCGGTTCTGCCCGGACTAGCGGGGGAAAGGGAGGATACGAGCAGTACTTC	CAGSARTSGGKGGYEQYF	.	TRBD2	TRBV28	TRBJ2-7
TGTGCCAGCAGTTTAGCGCCGACAGGGGTCGATCAGCCCCAGCATTTT	CASSLAPTGVDQPQHF	once	TRBD1	TRBV12-3/TRBV12-4	TRBJ1-5
TGTGCCAGCAGCTTAGCAGGGAGGAGGACTGAAGCTTTCTTT	CASSLAGRRTEAFF	.	.	TRBV7-9	TRBJ1-1
TGTGCCATCAGTGGACAGCAAGACTATGGCTACACCTTC	CAISGQQDYGYTF	.	.	TRBV10-3	TRBJ1-2
TGTGCCAGCAGCTCTGGGACATACGAAGCTTTCTTT	CASSSGTYEAFF	.	.	TRBV7-2	TRBJ1-1
TGCGCCAGCAGCAACAGGGAAGTCAACACTGAAGCTTTCTTT	CASSNREVNTEAFF	few	.	TRBV4-1	TRBJ1-1
TGTGCCAGCGGTCGGGGCAACCAGGGGGCCTTAGCTAACTATGGCTACACCTTC	CASGRGNQGALANYGYTF	.	.	TRBV21-1	TRBJ1-2
TGCGCCAGCAGCCAATCCATAAGGGACAGGGCCAGCACCATATATTTT	CASSQSIRDRASTIYF	.	TRBD1	TRBV4-3	TRBJ1-3
TGTGCCAGCAGCCCTTCGACAGGGGGGAGCACTGAAGCTTTCTTT	CASSPSTGGSTEAFF	.	TRBD1	TRBV5-4	TRBJ1-1
TGCGCCAGCAGCCCGCGACAGGGGCCTTACGAGCAGTACTTC	CASSPRQGPYEQYF	.	TRBD1	TRBV4-3	TRBJ2-7
TGTGCCAGCAGTGAAACAGGGGCGAATCAGCCCCAGCATTTT	CASSETGANQPQHF	.	TRBD1	TRBV25-1	TRBJ1-5